The sequence of this TCR beta chain was determined in a study of vaccination and CD4 T cells after COVID-19. Time point meaning: late sampling 161 to 241 days after vaccination in three convalescent patients. The treatment denotes: approximately 9-day PBMC culture with coronavirus spike peptide pools or control peptides (ViraFEST assay). Cultured CD4+ T-cell DNA underwent Oncomine TCR Beta short-read sequencing. TCRdb analysed the PCR reads with MiXCR anew, one entry per CDR3 protein. The sample holds tens of thousands of distinct CDR3 sequences, over 25% seen once. The CDR3 runs to 17 residues. Germline CDR1 is ENHRY and CDR2 is SYGVKD. V lost 4 bases and J lost 4; bases outside the gene matches: 14. This clonotype was seen more than once but under ten times. The antigen is unknown.

Sequencing used CD4+ T cells from blood, cultured in vitro, obtained about 7 months after SARS-CoV-2 vaccination. The sequence came from a human donor who had recovered from COVID-19. V gene TRBV10-3 combines with J gene TRBJ2-7, with 9 nucleotides matching TRBD1. DNA for the CDR3: TGTGCCATCAGTGTAATTCATGACGGGACAGGGAAGTACGAGCAGTACTTC. This gives the protein CAISVIHDGTGKYEQYF.